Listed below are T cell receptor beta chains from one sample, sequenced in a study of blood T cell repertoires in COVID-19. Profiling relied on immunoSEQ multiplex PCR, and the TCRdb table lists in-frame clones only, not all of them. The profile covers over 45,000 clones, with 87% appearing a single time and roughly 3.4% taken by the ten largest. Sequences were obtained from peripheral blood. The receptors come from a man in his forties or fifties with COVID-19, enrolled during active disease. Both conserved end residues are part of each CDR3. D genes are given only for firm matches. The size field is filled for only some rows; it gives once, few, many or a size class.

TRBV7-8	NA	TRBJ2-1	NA	TGTGCCAGCAGCTTAGACTTGGACTCTTACAATGAGCAGTTCTTC	CASSLDLDSYNEQFF
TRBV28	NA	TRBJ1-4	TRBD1	TGTGCCAGCAAAACAGGGGTGTGGGATGAAAAACTGTTTTTT	CASKTGVWDEKLFF
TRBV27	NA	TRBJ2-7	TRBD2	TGTGCCAGCAAATCGCAGACTAGCGGGGGAGTGCAGTACTTC	CASKSQTSGGVQYF
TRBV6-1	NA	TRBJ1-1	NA	TGTGCCAGCAGTGATTCGTTTACAGGGAGCGATGAAGCTTTCTTT	CASSDSFTGSDEAFF
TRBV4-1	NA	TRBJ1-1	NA	TGCGCCAGCAGCCAAGAGTTCAGGGATGGGACTGAAGCTTTCTTT	CASSQEFRDGTEAFF
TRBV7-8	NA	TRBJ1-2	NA	TGTGCCAGCAGCTTCTCCGCAACGGGAGGGGGCTATGGCTACACCTTC	CASSFSATGGGYGYTF
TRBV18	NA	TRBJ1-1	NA	TGTGCCAGCTCAACAACAAACAGGGTGAACACTGAAGCTTTCTTT	CASSTTNRVNTEAFF
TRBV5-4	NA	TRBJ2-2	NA	TGTGCCAGCAGGAGGGACTCTGACACCGGGGAGCTGTTTTTT	CASRRDSDTGELFF
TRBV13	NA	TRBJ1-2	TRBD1	TGTGCCAGCAGCTCCCCGGGACAGGGGTCCCACTATGGCTACACCTTC	CASSSPGQGSHYGYTF
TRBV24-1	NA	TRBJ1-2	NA	TGTGCCATCGAGGGGGAAGGCTATGGCTACACCTTC	CAIEGEGYGYTF
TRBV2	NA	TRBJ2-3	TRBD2	TGTGCCAGCAGTTCCGGGACTAGCGGACCCACAGATACGCAGTATTTT	CASSSGTSGPTDTQYF
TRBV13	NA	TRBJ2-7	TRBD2	TGTGCCAGCAGCTTATCAGGATTAGCGGGCCTCCGCGAGCAGTACTTC	CASSLSGLAGLREQYF
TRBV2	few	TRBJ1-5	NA	TGTGCCAGCAGCCAGGGTCTGGCTCAGCCCCAGCATTTT	CASSQGLAQPQHF
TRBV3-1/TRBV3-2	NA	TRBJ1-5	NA	TGTGCCAGCAGCCTACAGATGACATTGAGCAATCAGCCCCAGCATTTT	CASSLQMTLSNQPQHF
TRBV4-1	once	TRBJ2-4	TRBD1	TGCGCCAGCAGCCAATACGACAGGGGTAAAAACATTCAGTACTTC	CASSQYDRGKNIQYF
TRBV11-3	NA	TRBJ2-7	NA	TGTGCCAGTACAGGGTCCTACGAGCAGTACTTC	CASTGSYEQYF
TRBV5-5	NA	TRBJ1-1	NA	TGTGCCAGCAGCTTTCGCGGGAACACTGAAGCTTTCTTT	CASSFRGNTEAFF
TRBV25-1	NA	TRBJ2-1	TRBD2	TGTGCCAGCAGTCTTAGCGGGAGCGGCCATAACAATGAGCAGTTCTTC	CASSLSGSGHNNEQFF
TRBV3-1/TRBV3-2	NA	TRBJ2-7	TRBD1	TGTGCCAGCAGCCGCTCAAACGACAGGGGCGAGCAGTACTTC	CASSRSNDRGEQYF
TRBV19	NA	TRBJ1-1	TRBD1	TGTGCCAGTAGTATGTACCGGACAGGGGACAACACTGAAGCTTTCTTT	CASSMYRTGDNTEAFF
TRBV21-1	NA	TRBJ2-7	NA	TGTGCCAGCAGCAAAGGCAGTCTAGACCACGAGCAGTACTTC	CASSKGSLDHEQYF
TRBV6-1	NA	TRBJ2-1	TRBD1	TGTGCCAGCACCGATGGACAGGGGATCCACAATGAGCAGTTCTTC	CASTDGQGIHNEQFF
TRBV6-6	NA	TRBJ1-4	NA	TGTGCCAGCAGTTACTCGGGCAGGGGTGGGGAAAAACTGTTTTTT	CASSYSGRGGEKLFF
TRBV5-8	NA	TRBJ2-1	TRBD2	TGTGCCAGCAGCTTGGTGCGGACTAGCTTCTCCTACAATGAGCAGTTCTTC	CASSLVRTSFSYNEQFF
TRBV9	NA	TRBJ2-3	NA	TGTGCCAGCAGCGTAGCAGGACTTACTATGGAGGATACGCAGTATTTT	CASSVAGLTMEDTQYF
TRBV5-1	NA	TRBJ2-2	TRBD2	TGCGCCAGCAGCTTGCATATAGCGGGGGCCATTAACACCGGGGAGCTGTTTTTT	CASSLHIAGAINTGELFF
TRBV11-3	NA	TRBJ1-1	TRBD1	TGTGCCAGCAGCCGGGACAGAGAAGCTTTCTTT	CASSRDREAFF
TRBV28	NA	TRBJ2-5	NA	TGTGCCAGCAGTTCACAAGAGACCCAGTACTTC	CASSSQETQYF
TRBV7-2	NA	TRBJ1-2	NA	TGTGCCAGCAGAATTACCGGGTCCTCTAACTATGGCTACACCTTC	CASRITGSSNYGYTF
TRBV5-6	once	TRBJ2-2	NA	TGTGCCAGCAGCTTGGTTTTTGAGCCCGGGGAGCTGTTTTTT	CASSLVFEPGELFF
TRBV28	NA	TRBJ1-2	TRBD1	TGTGCCAGCAGCTTAAAGGACAGGATCCCCTATGGCTACACCTTC	CASSLKDRIPYGYTF
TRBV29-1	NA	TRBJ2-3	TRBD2	TGCAGCGTTGATCCCCTCGGGGGGAAAAGGGGCACAGATACGCAGTATTTT	CSVDPLGGKRGTDTQYF
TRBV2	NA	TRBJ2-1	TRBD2	TGTGCCAGCAGTGGACTAGCGGGGGCCCCAGGTGAGCAGTTCTTC	CASSGLAGAPGEQFF
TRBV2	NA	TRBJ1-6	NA	TGTGCCAGCACCAGGACCTCGGCGGGCAATTCACCCCTCCACTTT	CASTRTSAGNSPLHF
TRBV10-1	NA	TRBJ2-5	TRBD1	TGCGCCAGCAGTGATGGACAGGGCTCGCTCTACCAAGAGACCCAGTACTTC	CASSDGQGSLYQETQYF
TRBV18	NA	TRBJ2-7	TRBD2	TGTGCCAGCTCCCCAATGGGGCTAGCGGGAGAGCAGTACTTC	CASSPMGLAGEQYF
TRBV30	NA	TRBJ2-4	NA	TGTGCCTGGAGTGTACAGGACAGTTCAAACATTCAGTACTTC	CAWSVQDSSNIQYF
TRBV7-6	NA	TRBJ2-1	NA	TGTGCCAGCAGCTTGACTAGTTTCTACAATGAGCAGTTCTTC	CASSLTSFYNEQFF
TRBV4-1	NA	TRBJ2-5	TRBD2	TGCGCCAGCAGCCAGACGACTAGCTTGCAAGAGACCCAGTACTTC	CASSQTTSLQETQYF
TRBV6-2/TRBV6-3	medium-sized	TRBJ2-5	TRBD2	TGTGCCAGCAGTGCCACTAGCGGGGTAGAGACCCAGTACTTC	CASSATSGVETQYF
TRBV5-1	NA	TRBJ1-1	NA	TGCGCCAGCAACAGGGACCAGGCGGTGAACACTGAAGCTTTCTTT	CASNRDQAVNTEAFF
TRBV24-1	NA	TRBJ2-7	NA	TGTGCCACCAGTGCCGCCGGCACAGCCCCGTGGGAGCAGTACTTC	CATSAAGTAPWEQYF
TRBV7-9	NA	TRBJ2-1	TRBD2	TGTGCCAGCAGCTTAGCTCTAGCGGGAGGGCCGGTTTACAATGAGCAGTTCTTC	CASSLALAGGPVYNEQFF
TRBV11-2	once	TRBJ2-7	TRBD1	TGTGCCAGCAGCTTAAACAGGGGCGGATACTCCTACGAGCAGTACTTC	CASSLNRGGYSYEQYF
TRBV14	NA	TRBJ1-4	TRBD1	TGTGCCAGCAGCCTCAGCAGACAGGGGGGAACTACAACTAATGAAAAACTGTTTTTT	CASSLSRQGGTTTNEKLFF
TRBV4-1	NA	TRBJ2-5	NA	TGCGCCAGCAGCTGGACTCAGCGGGAGACCCAGTACTTC	CASSWTQRETQYF
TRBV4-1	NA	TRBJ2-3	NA	TGCGCCAGCAGCCAAGAAGAGGGAGATACGCAGTATTTT	CASSQEEGDTQYF
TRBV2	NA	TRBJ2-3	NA	TGTGCCAGCAGGGATGGGACACTCAACACAGATACGCAGTATTTT	CASRDGTLNTDTQYF
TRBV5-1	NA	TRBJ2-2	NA	TGCGCCAGCAGCTTGGGTGTGGGAGCGAACACCGGGGAGCTGTTTTTT	CASSLGVGANTGELFF
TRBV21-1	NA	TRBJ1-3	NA	TGTGCCAGCAGCAAAGAATCAGGTACCTCTGGAAACACCATATATTTT	CASSKESGTSGNTIYF
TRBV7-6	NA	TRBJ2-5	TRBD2	TGTGCCAGCAGCTTAGGCCTAGGACTAGCGGCCCAAGAGACCCAGTACTTC	CASSLGLGLAAQETQYF
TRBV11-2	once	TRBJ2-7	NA	TGTGCCAGCAGTCCCACGGGTGGCCCCTACGAGCAGTACTTC	CASSPTGGPYEQYF
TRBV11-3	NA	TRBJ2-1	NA	TGTGCCAGCAGCTCCAGGGTGAGCTCCTACAATGAGCAGTTCTTC	CASSSRVSSYNEQFF
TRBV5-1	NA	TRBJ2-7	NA	TGCGCCAGCAGCTTGGACAGGACCGGGAGCGAGCAGTACTTC	CASSLDRTGSEQYF
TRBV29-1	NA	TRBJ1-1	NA	TGCAGCGTTGAGGAGGAGGGTTGGACTGAAGCTTTCTTT	CSVEEEGWTEAFF
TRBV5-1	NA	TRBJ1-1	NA	TGCGCCAGCAGCAAGGTAGGCGCGGGATTGAACACTGAAGCTTTCTTT	CASSKVGAGLNTEAFF
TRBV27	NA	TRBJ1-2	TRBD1	TGTGCCAGCATGGTTTCCTCTCTTAACAGGGGTAGCCGCTCGAACTATGGCTACACCTTC	CASMVSSLNRGSRSNYGYTF
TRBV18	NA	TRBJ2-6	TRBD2	TGTGCCAGCTCACCACGGACGGCATCGGGGGGTGGGGCCAACGTCCTGACTTTC	CASSPRTASGGGANVLTF
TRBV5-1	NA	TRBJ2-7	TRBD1	TGCGCCAGCAGCCCCGGGACAGGGGGCTACGAGCAGTACTTC	CASSPGTGGYEQYF